The T cell receptor beta chain described here comes from a study of T-cell reconstitution after alpha-beta-depleted transplantation in children. For TCRbeta, the library was prepared with unique molecular identifiers. One entry per CDR3 protein, called by TCRdb with MiXCR from the PCR reads. The sample contains almost 500,000 distinct CDR3 sequences, roughly an eighth of which appear only once. The ends were cut back, 3 bases at V and 6 bases at J, with 16 bases in the middle. The CDR3 loop spans 14 amino acids. CDR1 and CDR2 (germline): SGHRS, YFSETQ. The input for sequencing was PBMCs from the stem cell graft donor, taken from the stem cell graft. This TCR came from a human donor who donated a stem cell graft to a child with combined immunodeficiency. The V and J genes are TRBV5-1 and TRBJ2-7; D is tentatively TRBD1 or TRBD2 (5 bases each). As DNA, the CDR3 is TGCGCCAGCAGCTACCGGGACCCAGCGCTCGAGCAGTACTTC. This codes for CASSYRDPALEQYF.